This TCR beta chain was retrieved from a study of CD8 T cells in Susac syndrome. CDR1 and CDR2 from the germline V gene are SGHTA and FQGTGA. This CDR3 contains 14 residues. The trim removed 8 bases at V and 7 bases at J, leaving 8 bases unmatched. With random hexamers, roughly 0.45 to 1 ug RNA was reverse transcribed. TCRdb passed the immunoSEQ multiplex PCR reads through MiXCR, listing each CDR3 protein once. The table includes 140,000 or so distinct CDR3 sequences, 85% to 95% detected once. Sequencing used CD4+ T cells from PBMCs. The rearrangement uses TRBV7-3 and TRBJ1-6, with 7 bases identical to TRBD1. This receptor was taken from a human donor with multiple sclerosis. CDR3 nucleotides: TGTGCCAGCTCCACCGGGACAGAGAATTCACCCCTCCACTTT. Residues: CASSTGTENSPLHF.